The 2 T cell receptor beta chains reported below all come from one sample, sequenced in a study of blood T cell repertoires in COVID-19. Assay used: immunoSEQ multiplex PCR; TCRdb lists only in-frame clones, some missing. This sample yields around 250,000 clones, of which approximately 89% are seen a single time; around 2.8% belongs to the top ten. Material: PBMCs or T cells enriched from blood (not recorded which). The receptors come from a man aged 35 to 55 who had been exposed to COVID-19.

CDR3 sequence reads: CASSLLAGGPQFF. In DNA, the CDR3 is TGTGCCAGCAGCTTACTAGCGGGAGGGCCGCAGTTCTTC. The rearrangement uses TRBV7-9 and TRBJ2-1; 12 nucleotides match TRBD2. Per germline, CDR1 SEHNR and CDR2 FQNEAQ (reference sequence). Trimming cost V 2 bases and J 12 bases; bases outside gene matches: 2. This CDR3 is 13 amino acids long.

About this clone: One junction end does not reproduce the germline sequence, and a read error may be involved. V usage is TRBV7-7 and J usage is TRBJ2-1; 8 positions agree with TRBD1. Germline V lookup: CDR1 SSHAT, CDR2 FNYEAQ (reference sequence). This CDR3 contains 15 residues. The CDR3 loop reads CASSLGQGVGNEQFF. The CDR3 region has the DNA TGTGCTAGCAGCTTAGGACAGGGCGTGGGGAATGAGCAGTTCTTC. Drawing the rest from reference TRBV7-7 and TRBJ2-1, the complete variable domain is GAGVSQSPRYKVTKRGQDVTLRCDPISSHATLYWYQQALGQGPEFLTYFNYEAQPDKSGLPSDRFSAERPEGSISTLTIQRTEQRDSAMYRCASSLGQGVGNEQFFGPGTRLTVL.